The T cell receptor beta chain under discussion was sequenced for a study of regulatory T cells in long-lasting Graves disease. The CDR3 loop spans 12 amino acids. Trimming pared 4 bases from V and 8 bases from J, leaving 6 bases between. The germline V gene encodes CDR1 LGHDT and CDR2 YNNKEL (reference sequence). This clonotype was detected only a few times. Antigen unknown. As for time point: newly diagnosed GD, antithyroid drugs for less than 3 months. PBMC RNA served as the TCR library source. Graves' disease diagnosis used American Thyroid Association guidelines. For TCR beta, libraries came from iRepertoire HTBI primers and Arm-PCR of CDR3 regions. Original handling: The study identified about 60 TRBV and approximately 13 TRBJ segments across samples. TCRdb processed the multiplex PCR reads anew with MiXCR; each CDR3 protein has one entry. TCRdb, not the original authors, processed these V and J calls. Altogether approximately 470,000 distinct CDR3 sequences are present, 15% to 20% being singletons, with the ten largest covering less than 15%.

General study results and limits: TRBV28 was favored in persistent disease, as were TRBJ1-2 and TRBJ2-5.

Another study also made use of these data, one on T cells in Graves' hyperthyroidism and ophthalmopathy. According to that study: The model foresaw ophthalmopathy a median approximately 6.1 months prior to onset.

This TCR derives from a man in his forties or fifties with Graves disease. The chain has TRBV3-1 and TRBJ1-6, with D unclear. This specimen was peripheral blood mononuclear cells (PBMCs), taken at new diagnosis, from a patient treated with antithyroid drugs. This CDR3 reads CASSRVDSPLHF. CDR3 in DNA: TGTGCCAGCAGCCGGGTGGATTCACCCCTCCACTTT. The variable domain in full, with the rest retrieved from reference TRBV3-1 and TRBJ1-6, is DTAVSQTPKYLVTQMGNDKSIKCEQNLGHDTMYWYKQDSKKFLKIMFSYNNKELIINETVPNRFSPKSPDKAHLNLHINSLELGDSAVYFCASSRVDSPLHFGNGTRLTVT.